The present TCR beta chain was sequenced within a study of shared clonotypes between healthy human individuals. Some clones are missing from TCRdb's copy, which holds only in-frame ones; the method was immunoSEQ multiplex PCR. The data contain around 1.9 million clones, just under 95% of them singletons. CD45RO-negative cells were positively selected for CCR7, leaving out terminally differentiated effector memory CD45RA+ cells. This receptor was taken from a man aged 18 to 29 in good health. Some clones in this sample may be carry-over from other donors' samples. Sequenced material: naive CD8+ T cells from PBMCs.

CDR3 loop: CASSQSEGAGPQHF. CDR3 DNA: TGTGCCAGCAGCCAGTCTGAGGGGGCGGGACCCCAGCATTTT. V usage is TRBV4-2 and J usage is TRBJ1-5; 7 bases are a match to TRBD1. The V segment lost 3 bases and the J segment 10 bases; nucleotides outside the gene matches: 9. Germline assignment: CDR1 LGHNA and CDR2 YNFKEQ. This CDR3 has 14 residues.